This T cell receptor beta chain was sequenced for a study of blood T cells in healthy people across ages. Study-wide context: There was about one barcoded beta molecule captured by template switching per two T cells.

This clonotype was seen repeatedly, ten times or more. The people who gave samples were healthy Caucasians from Russia, aged roughly 6 to 90. Together with a sample-barcoded 5' primer, a J-beta primer mix was included in a second PCR lasting about 7 to 11 cycles. MiXCR, run by TCRdb on the 5' RACE reads, gives a single entry per CDR3 protein. Here the sample spans about 800,000 distinct CDR3 sequences, about 45% being singletons. V trimming: 5 bases; J trimming: 4 bases; junction bases outside the gene matches: 2. This CDR3 has 14 residues. CDR1 and CDR2 (germline): KGHDR, SFDVKD. Sequenced: blood. The rearrangement links TRBV24-1 to TRBJ2-1, with TRBD2 identical over 9 bases. The sequence was collected from a man aged 80 or over in good health. The CDR3 sequence: CATSGAGGYNEQFF. The CDR3 DNA sequence: TGTGCCACCAGTGGAGCGGGGGGATACAATGAGCAGTTCTTC.